This passage covers 11 T cell receptor beta chains from one sample sequenced in a study of graft-versus-host responses after intestinal transplantation. Sequencing used immunoSEQ multiplex PCR; TCRdb keeps in-frame clones, though not all of them. The sample comprises 17,000 or so clones, approximately 39% of which are singletons, and 3.5% to 4.5% rests with the top ten. With approximately 200,000 irradiated, violet-dye-labeled stimulator cells, approximately 200,000 CFSE-labeled responder cells were plated. The source material was alloreactive CD8+ T cells from a mixed lymphocyte reaction culture, sampled before intestinal transplant. Subset: CFSE-low proliferating T cells sorted from roughly 6-day pre-transplant mixed lymphocyte reaction (GvH or HvG direction). The receptors shown here come from a human patient who received an intestinal transplant.

The chain carries TRBV6-1 and TRBJ1-1; D may be TRBD1 (5 bases). V lost 5 bases and J lost 4, with 11 bases in between. Germline V gives CDR1 MNHNS, CDR2 SASEGT. CDR3 size: 13 residues. CDR3 in DNA: TGTGCCAGCAGTCTTTCAGGGTCCACTGAAGCTTTCTTT. Its translation is CASSLSGSTEAFF.

The CDR3 reads CASSQEPGGETQYF. For the CDR3, the DNA is TGCGCCAGCAGCCAGGAGCCGGGGGGGGAGACCCAGTACTTC. This sequence joins TRBV4-1 and TRBJ2-5; TRBD2 matches at 8 bases. The CDR3 runs 14 residues. J gave up 5 bases and V 3 bases, and 5 bases lay outside the gene matches. From germline, CDR1 is MGHRA and CDR2 YSYEKL.

This clone was counted a few times. This chain links TRBV27 with TRBJ1-1, with no clear D. The CDR3 contains 11 residues. From germline, CDR1 is MNHEY and CDR2 SMNVEV (reference sequence). V was trimmed by 3 bases and J by 7 bases, leaving 6 bases between them. CDR3 in DNA: TGTGCCAGCAGTTTTGGACTTGAAGCTTTCTTT. The encoded protein is CASSFGLEAFF.

This clone was seen more than once but under ten times. The rearrangement uses TRBV27 and TRBJ2-7; TRBD2 might be the D (5 bases). V shed 2 bases and J shed 6 bases, with 14 bases lying between them. Germline V CDR1 and CDR2: MNHEY, SMNVEV (reference sequence). The length of the CDR3 is 14 residues. The DNA for the CDR3 is TGTGCCAGCAGTTTAGAGGGATCAACCCGCGAGCAGTACTTC. Protein sequence: CASSLEGSTREQYF.

By sample fraction, this clone is medium-sized. The chain is built from TRBV10-2 and TRBJ2-1; D unresolved. Looked up from germline, CDR1 is WSHSY and CDR2 is SAAADI. Trimming shortened V by 6 bases and J by 8 bases, and 5 bases separated the two germline ends. There are 10 residues in the CDR3. The CDR3 nucleotides read TGCGCCAGCAGAGCAGATGAGCAGTTCTTC. It translates to CASRADEQFF.

This clone is termed medium-sized. V is TRBV7-9 and J is TRBJ1-4; TRBD1 is a possible D gene (6 bases). V was shortened by 1 base and J by 11 bases, with 14 bases between the two germline ends. CDR1 and CDR2 from the germline V gene are SEHNR and FQNEAQ (reference sequence). This CDR3 region has 14 residues. CDR3 sequence (DNA): TGTGCCAGCAGCTTAGTTGGGGGCGAAATGAAACTGTTTTTT. As protein: CASSLVGGEMKLFF.

The V and J genes are TRBV29-1 and TRBJ2-1; 11 bases agree with TRBD2. The CDR3 consists of 15 residues. Germline values: CDR1 SQVTM, CDR2 ANQGSEA. Trimming took 7 bases from V and 8 from J; bases not matched to a gene: 13. In DNA, the CDR3 is TGCAGCGCAGCCGGACTAGCGGGTTTGTCGGATGAGCAGTTCTTC. This translates into CSAAGLAGLSDEQFF.

V is TRBV4-1 and J is TRBJ2-7, with TRBD1 matching 8 bases. Per germline, CDR1 MGHRA and CDR2 YSYEKL. V shed 0 bases, J shed 2 bases, and the junction held 9 bases outside the gene matches. The CDR3 totals 17 residues. CDR3 DNA sequence: TGCGCCAGCAGCCAAGATGTAGGGGCAGGGGGCGCCTACGAGCAGTACTTC. Its protein is CASSQDVGAGGAYEQYF.

The chain carries TRBV5-4 and TRBJ2-2; D perhaps matches TRBD2 (5 bases). V was clipped by 1 base and J by 8 bases, with 9 bases between them. Per germline, CDR1 SGHNT and CDR2 YYREEE (reference sequence). This CDR3 has 13 residues. The CDR3 coding sequence is TGTGCCAGCAGCTTGATTGAGCGGGGGGAGCTGTTTTTT. This gives the protein CASSLIERGELFF.

Here the CDR3 reads CASSLDRTYEQYF. CDR3 DNA: TGCGCCAGCAGCCTGGACAGGACCTACGAGCAGTACTTC. V and J are TRBV4-1 and TRBJ2-7; 7 nucleotides match TRBD1. The CDR3 is 13 amino acids. The trim removed 4 bases at V and 2 bases at J, leaving 2 bases unmatched. Germline assignment: CDR1 MGHRA and CDR2 YSYEKL.

The chain couples TRBV27 to TRBJ2-7; possible D gene TRBD1, 6 bases. With 3 bases removed from V and 4 bases from J, the gap between germline ends came to 10 bases. This CDR3 has 13 amino acids. CDR1 is MNHEY, CDR2 SMNVEV, per germline (reference sequence). Here the CDR3 reads CASSFGRGYEQYF. The CDR3 DNA is TGTGCCAGCAGTTTTGGCAGGGGATACGAGCAGTACTTC.